The 30 T cell receptor beta chains given below trace back to one sample, sequenced in a study of cytomegalovirus exposure and HLA in healthy donors (dated by TCRdb to about 2017). Library preparation employed the immunoSEQ multiplex PCR assay. The multiplex PCR relied on a mix of 60 forward primers for TCR Vbeta segments and 13 reverse primers for TCR Jbeta segments. The immuneACCESS repertoire file appears here via TCRdb, limited to in-frame rearrangements. These files lack a portion of the clones; in checked studies, under half of the deficit traces to unresolved V genes, and the cause of the others is not known. The sample profile shows 200,000 to 250,000 clones; 76% of them were found once. The ten largest clones represent approximately 0.63% of the sample. Sequencing used PBMCs. These receptors were obtained from a man aged 18 to 30 in good health and CMV-seronegative.

The chain couples TRBV19 to TRBJ2-1, with 9 bases that match TRBD2. This CDR3 has 17 residues. The junction had 11 bases not matched to a gene; V was cut back by 2 bases and J by 6 bases. Germline CDR1 LNHDA, CDR2 SQIVND (reference sequence). Here the CDR3 reads CASSIRWAGGPGNEQFF. CDR3 DNA: TGTGCCAGTAGTATAAGGTGGGCGGGAGGGCCCGGCAATGAGCAGTTCTTC.

DNA of the CDR3: TGTGCCAGCAGAGGACTAGCGGGAATCGAGCAGTACTTC. This encodes CASRGLAGIEQYF. This rearrangement joins TRBV7-8 to TRBJ2-7; the match to TRBD2 covers 12 bases. The CDR3 contains 13 residues. Trimming at V came to 6 bases and at J to 6 bases, leaving 3 bases not matched to a gene. The germline CDR1 and CDR2 sequences are SGHVS and FQNEAQ.

The CDR3 reads CASSMVAGSSYEQYF. The CDR3 DNA reads as TGTGCCAGTAGTATGGTAGCGGGGAGCTCCTACGAGCAGTACTTC. This rearrangement joins TRBV19 to TRBJ2-7, with 8 bases that match TRBD2. Germline CDR1 LNHDA, CDR2 SQIVND (reference sequence). V lost 3 bases to trimming and J lost 0 bases; unmatched junction nucleotides: 4. The CDR3 sequence is 15 residues long.

The gene calls are TRBV29-1 and TRBJ1-1, with D unclear. This CDR3 region has 15 residues. Germline V gene data show CDR1 as SQVTM and CDR2 as ANQGSEA. The germline V and J ends were trimmed by 3 bases and 5 bases, with 19 bases remaining between them. The CDR3 bases are TGCAGCGTTGACTATCCTCCTGGTGGGGAGACTGAAGCTTTCTTT. Amino acids: CSVDYPPGGETEAFF.

The CDR3 bases are TGCGCCAGCAGCCAAGAGGGTACAGCGGGACACGGGGAGCTGTTTTTT. Residues: CASSQEGTAGHGELFF. The chain combines TRBV4-1 with TRBJ2-2; a weak D match, TRBD2 (7 bases). V was trimmed by 0 bases and J by 7 bases, leaving 15 bases between them. CDR1 MGHRA and CDR2 YSYEKL come from the germline V gene. The CDR3 is made up of 16 amino acids.

This sequence joins TRBV6-5 and TRBJ1-1; D is uncertain. This CDR3 region has 15 residues. The germline V and J ends were trimmed by 5 bases and 1 base, with 14 bases remaining between them. Per germline, CDR1 MNHEY and CDR2 SVGAGI. The CDR3 DNA is TGTGCCAGCAGTAGAGGACGGGGTTCGAACACTGAAGCTTTCTTT. This codes for CASSRGRGSNTEAFF.

In its sample, this clone was seen a few times. The chain is built from TRBV28 and TRBJ2-5; D is ambiguous. This CDR3 region has 12 residues. The V end was cut by 5 bases, the J end by 5 bases, with 9 bases between. Germline V gene lookup returns CDR1 MDHEN and CDR2 SYDVKM. The CDR3 sequence is CASSAAWETQYF. The DNA for the CDR3 is TGTGCCAGCAGTGCCGCGTGGGAGACCCAGTACTTC.

The V and J genes are TRBV30 and TRBJ2-7; 7 nucleotides match TRBD2. Germline values: CDR1 GTSNPN, CDR2 SVGIG (reference sequence). This CDR3 contains 13 residues. J gave up 2 bases and V 2 bases, and 3 bases lay outside the gene matches. DNA for the CDR3: TGTGCCTGGAGTCTGGGGGGGGCCTACGAGCAGTACTTC. It encodes CAWSLGGAYEQYF.

The chain has TRBV6-5 and TRBJ2-7; 7 bases are a match to TRBD2. The CDR3 has 14 amino acids. V gave up 0 bases and J gave up 6 bases; unmatched junction bases: 5. Germline V gene sequence: CDR1 MNHEY, CDR2 SVGAGI. The CDR3 protein is CASSYSSGRGEQYF. The CDR3 DNA reads as TGTGCCAGCAGTTACTCGAGTGGGAGGGGCGAGCAGTACTTC.

The chain recombines TRBV7-8 with TRBJ2-1; a weak D match, TRBD2 (5 bases). The CDR3 covers 14 residues. Germline V CDR1 and CDR2: SGHVS, FQNEAQ. V lost 3 bases to trimming and J lost 3 bases, with 9 bases between them. The CDR3 region has the DNA TGTGCCAGCAGCTTCCGGAGCGGCTACAATGAGCAGTTCTTC. Protein product: CASSFRSGYNEQFF.

This clone appeared a few times. V gene TRBV28 combines with J gene TRBJ2-1, with TRBD1 as a possible D gene (6 bases). The V and J ends lost 8 bases and 2 bases respectively, with 13 bases between them. Germline V gives CDR1 MDHEN, CDR2 SYDVKM. CDR3 length equals 14 residues. CDR3 nucleotides: TGTGCCAGCCTTAAAGGGGGAACCTACAATGAGCAGTTCTTC. Translation gives CASLKGGTYNEQFF.

J is TRBJ2-1 and V is TRBV5-4; D not certain. V lost 0 bases to trimming and J lost 6 bases, with 10 bases between them. This CDR3 comprises 14 residues. Germline V gene lookup returns CDR1 SGHNT and CDR2 YYREEE (reference sequence). As DNA, the CDR3 is TGTGCCAGCAGCTTGGGACTGACTGTCAATGAGCAGTTCTTC. Translated: CASSLGLTVNEQFF.

In this sample, this clone turned up a few times. The chain joins TRBV2 to TRBJ1-5, with 9 bases identical to TRBD1. This CDR3 is built from 15 residues. The V gene end was trimmed by 7 bases and the J gene end by 5 bases; junction bases not matched to a gene: 9. Germline V CDR1 and CDR2: SNHLY, FYNNEI. In DNA form, the CDR3 reads TGTGCCAGCAAGGTTCGACAGGGGGTTTATCAGCCCCAGCATTTT. This codes for CASKVRQGVYQPQHF.

This chain links TRBV7-2 with TRBJ1-6; D is unclear. V was shortened by 5 bases and J by 4 bases, with 12 bases between the two germline ends. Germline V gene data show CDR1 as SGHTA and CDR2 as FQGNSA. This CDR3 contains 15 residues. The CDR3 DNA reads as TGTGCCAGCAGCCGGATTGACGGGTATAATTCACCCCTCCACTTT. Translated: CASSRIDGYNSPLHF.

This chain joins TRBV29-1 and TRBJ2-7; 15 bases line up with TRBD2. V lost 1 base and J lost 7; bases outside the gene matches: 5. The germline V gene has CDR1 SQVTM and CDR2 ANQGSEA. CDR3 length: 15 residues. This CDR3 is CSVEGGLAGGGEQYF. DNA for the CDR3: TGCAGCGTTGAAGGGGGACTAGCGGGAGGAGGGGAGCAGTACTTC.

The gene calls are TRBV14 and TRBJ1-6; D gene ambiguous. CDR1 is SGHDN and CDR2 is FVKESK in the germline V gene. The CDR3 is 13 amino acids. The CDR3 is CATAYSYNSPLHF. CDR3 coding DNA: TGTGCTACAGCTTACTCCTATAATTCACCCCTCCACTTT.

The chain combines TRBV11-2 with TRBJ2-7, with 11 nucleotides matching TRBD2. CDR1 is SGHAT and CDR2 is FQNNGV in the germline V gene. V was pared by 5 bases and J by 3 bases, with 9 bases of the junction left unmatched. The CDR3 has 16 residues. The CDR3 region has the DNA TGTGCCAGCAGCCCACTAGCGGGAGCGTCAGACTACGAGCAGTACTTC. It encodes CASSPLAGASDYEQYF. Full variable domain (rest looked up from reference TRBV11-2 and TRBJ2-7): EAGVAQSPRYKIIEKRQSVAFWCNPISGHATLYWYQQILGQGPKLLIQFQNNGVVDDSQLPKDRFSAERLKGVDSTLKIQPAKLEDSAVYLCASSPLAGASDYEQYFGPGTRLTVT.

The chain carries TRBV19 and TRBJ2-5; a weak D match, TRBD2 (5 bases). The CDR3 runs to 12 residues. Germline CDR1 and CDR2: LNHDA and SQIVND (reference sequence). V was clipped by 6 bases and J by 4 bases, with 9 bases between them. CDR3 loop: CASRNEGETQYF. The CDR3 DNA follows: TGTGCCAGTAGGAACGAGGGAGAGACCCAGTACTTC.

With regard to this clone: The germline gene is not matched at one end of the junction; a read error may be the cause. This specimen includes other DNA sequences encoding the same CDR3. The CDR3 spells CASSDPSKGATNEKLFF. DNA of the CDR3: TGTGCCAGCAGCGACCCCAGCAAAGGGGCAACTAATGAAAAACTATTTTTT. The gene calls are TRBV9 and TRBJ1-4, with D possibly TRBD1 on 5 matching bases. CDR1 is SGDLS and CDR2 is YYNGEE in the germline V gene. This CDR3 contains 17 residues.

As for this clone: The identical CDR3 is also encoded by other nucleotide sequences in the sample. This sequence joins TRBV29-1 and TRBJ2-3; D is perhaps TRBD1 (5 bases). From germline, CDR1 is SQVTM and CDR2 ANQGSEA. V was clipped by 2 bases and J by 4 bases, with 10 bases between them. The CDR3 extends over 13 amino acids. The DNA for the CDR3 is TGCAGCGTTGAATTAGGGGCGTCAGATACGCAGTATTTT. It translates to CSVELGASDTQYF.

The CDR3 sequence is CASSLSGGTEAFF. As DNA, the CDR3 is TGTGCCAGCAGCTTATCCGGCGGCACTGAAGCTTTCTTT. The rearrangement links TRBV7-3 to TRBJ1-1; D gene ambiguous. Germline-derived CDR1 and CDR2 are SGHTA and FQGTGA. This CDR3 is 13 amino acids long. Trimming cost V 2 bases and J 4 bases, with 8 bases left between them.

The rearrangement uses TRBV6-5 and TRBJ2-3; no clear D. This CDR3 is 11 amino acids long. Trimming removed 6 bases from V and 6 bases from J, with 7 bases in between. Germline V gene lookup returns CDR1 MNHEY and CDR2 SVGAGI. CDR3: CASRGWDTQYF. In DNA form, the CDR3 reads TGTGCCAGCAGGGGCTGGGATACGCAGTATTTT.

The chain combines TRBV18 with TRBJ1-1; D is ambiguous. The length of the CDR3 is 16 residues. The V gene lost 2 bases and the J gene lost 1 base, with 14 bases spanning the gap. Per germline, CDR1 KGHSH and CDR2 LQKENI. The CDR3 nucleotides are TGTGCCAGCTCACCATTCGACGGGATGGGGAACACTGAAGCTTTCTTT. Translated: CASSPFDGMGNTEAFF.

This rearrangement joins TRBV18 to TRBJ1-2; TRBD1 agrees at 7 bases. The CDR3 is made up of 14 amino acids. V shed 3 bases and J 2 bases; nucleotides not matched to a gene: 3. Per the germline V gene, CDR1 is KGHSH and CDR2 is LQKENI. The CDR3 DNA sequence: TGTGCCAGCTCACCCGGGACAGAAAACTATGGCTACACCTTC. Its protein product is CASSPGTENYGYTF. Full variable domain (outside the CDR3, taken from reference TRBV18 and TRBJ1-2): NAGVMQNPRHLVRRRGQEARLRCSPMKGHSHVYWYRQLPEEGLKFMVYLQKENIIDESGMPKERFSAEFPKEGPSILRIQQVVRGDSAAYFCASSPGTENYGYTFGSGTRLTVV.

The chain's CDR3 is CASSLAGTRELGEQYF. As DNA, the CDR3 is TGCGCCAGCAGCTTGGCCGGGACTAGAGAATTAGGCGAGCAGTACTTC. J is TRBJ2-7 and V is TRBV5-1, with 8 bases fitting TRBD2. Germline CDR1 SGHRS, CDR2 YFSETQ. CDR3 size: 16 residues. Trimming cost V 0 bases and J 6 bases; bases outside gene matches: 11.

The chain has TRBV5-4 and TRBJ2-2, with TRBD2 identical over 13 bases. Trimming at V came to 5 bases and at J to 5 bases, leaving 9 bases not matched to a gene. CDR3 length: 17 residues. Germline CDR1 is SGHNT and CDR2 is YYREEE (reference sequence). The CDR3: CASSHDPGLAGTGELFF. CDR3 bases: TGTGCCAGCAGTCACGACCCGGGACTAGCGGGAACCGGGGAGCTGTTTTTT.

This clone was counted a single time. The V and J genes are TRBV28 and TRBJ2-7; D perhaps matches TRBD2 (5 bases). The V end lost 5 bases, the J end lost 1 base, and 12 bases lay between the germline ends. The length of the CDR3 is 14 residues. Germline CDR1 and CDR2: MDHEN and SYDVKM. CDR3 amino acids: CASSTDGISYEQYF. The CDR3 coding sequence is TGTGCCAGCAGTACTGACGGGATATCCTACGAGCAGTACTTC. The complete variable domain, with remaining parts taken from reference TRBV28 and TRBJ2-7, reads DVKVTQSSRYLVKRTGEKVFLECVQDMDHENMFWYRQDPGLGLRLIYFSYDVKMKEKGDIPEGYSVSREKKERFSLILESASTNQTSMYLCASSTDGISYEQYFGPGTRLTVT.

The chain links TRBV4-1 to TRBJ1-5; TRBD1 matches at 9 bases. Germline V gene data show CDR1 as MGHRA and CDR2 as YSYEKL. With 1 base clipped from V and 5 bases from J, the junction kept 9 bases outside the gene matches. The CDR3 spans 17 residues. The CDR3 loop is CASSQVQGARRDQPQHF. In nucleotides, the CDR3 is TGCGCCAGCAGCCAAGTACAGGGGGCGAGGCGAGATCAGCCCCAGCATTTT.

The V call is TRBV30, the J call TRBJ1-5, with a tentative D call TRBD1 (6 bases). Germline assignment: CDR1 GTSNPN and CDR2 SVGIG (reference sequence). Between the trimmed V and J ends, which lost 1 base and 4 bases, there was a span of 14 bases. This CDR3 comprises 15 residues. The CDR3 spells CAWSADTGKNQPQHF. The CDR3, as DNA: TGTGCCTGGAGTGCCGACACAGGGAAAAATCAGCCCCAGCATTTT.

The chain combines TRBV7-9 with TRBJ2-7; perhaps TRBD1 as D (6 bases). Trimming cost V 1 base and J 2 bases, with 9 bases left between them. The CDR3 covers 14 residues. Germline-derived CDR1 and CDR2 are SEHNR and FQNEAQ (reference sequence). This CDR3 is CASSLGTDPYEQYF. The CDR3 DNA is TGTGCCAGCAGCTTAGGGACAGACCCCTACGAGCAGTACTTC.